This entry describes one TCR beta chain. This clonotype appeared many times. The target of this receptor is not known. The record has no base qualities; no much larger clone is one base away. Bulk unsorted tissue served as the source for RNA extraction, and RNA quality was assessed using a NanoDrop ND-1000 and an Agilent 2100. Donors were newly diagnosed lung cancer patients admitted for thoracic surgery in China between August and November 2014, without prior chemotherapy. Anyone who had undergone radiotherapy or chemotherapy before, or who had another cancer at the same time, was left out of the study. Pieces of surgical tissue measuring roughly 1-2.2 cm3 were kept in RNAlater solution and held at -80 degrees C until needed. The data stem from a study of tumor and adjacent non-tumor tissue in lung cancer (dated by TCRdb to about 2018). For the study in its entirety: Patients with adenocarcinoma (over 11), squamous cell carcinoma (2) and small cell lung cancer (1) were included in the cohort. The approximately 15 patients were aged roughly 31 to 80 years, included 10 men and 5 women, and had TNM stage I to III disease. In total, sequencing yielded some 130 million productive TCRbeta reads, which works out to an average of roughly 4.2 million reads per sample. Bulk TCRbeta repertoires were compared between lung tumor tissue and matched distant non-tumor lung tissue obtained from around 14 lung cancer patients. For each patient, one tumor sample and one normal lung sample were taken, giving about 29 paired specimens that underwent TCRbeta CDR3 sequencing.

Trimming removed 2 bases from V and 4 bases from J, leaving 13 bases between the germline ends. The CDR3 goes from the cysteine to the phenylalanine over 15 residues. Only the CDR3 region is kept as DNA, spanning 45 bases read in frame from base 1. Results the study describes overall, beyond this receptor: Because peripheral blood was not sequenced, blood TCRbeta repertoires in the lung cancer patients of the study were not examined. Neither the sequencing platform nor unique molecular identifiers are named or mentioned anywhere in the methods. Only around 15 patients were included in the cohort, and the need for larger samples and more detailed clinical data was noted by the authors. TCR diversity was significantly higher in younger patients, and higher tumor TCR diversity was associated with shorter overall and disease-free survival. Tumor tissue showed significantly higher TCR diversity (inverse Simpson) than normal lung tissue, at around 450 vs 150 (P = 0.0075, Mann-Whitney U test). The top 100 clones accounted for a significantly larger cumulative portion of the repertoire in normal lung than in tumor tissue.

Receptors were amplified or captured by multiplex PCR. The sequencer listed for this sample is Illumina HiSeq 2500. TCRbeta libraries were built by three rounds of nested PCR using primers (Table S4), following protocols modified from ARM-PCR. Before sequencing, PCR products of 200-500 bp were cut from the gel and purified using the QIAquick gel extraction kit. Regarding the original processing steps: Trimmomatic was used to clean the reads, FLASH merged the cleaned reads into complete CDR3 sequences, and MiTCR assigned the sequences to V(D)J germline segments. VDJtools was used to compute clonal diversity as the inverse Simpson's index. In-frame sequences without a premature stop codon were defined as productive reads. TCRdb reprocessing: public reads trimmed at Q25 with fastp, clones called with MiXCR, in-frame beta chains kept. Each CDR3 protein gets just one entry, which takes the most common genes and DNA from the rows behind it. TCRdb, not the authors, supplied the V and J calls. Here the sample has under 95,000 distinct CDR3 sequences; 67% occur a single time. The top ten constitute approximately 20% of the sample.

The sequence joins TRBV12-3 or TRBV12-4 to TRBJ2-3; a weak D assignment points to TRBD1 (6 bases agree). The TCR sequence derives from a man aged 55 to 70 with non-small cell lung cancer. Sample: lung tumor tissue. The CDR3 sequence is CASSLIGRGPDTQYF. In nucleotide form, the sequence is TGTGCCAGCAGTTTAATCGGCAGGGGACCAGATACGCAGTATTTT.